The source of this T cell receptor beta chain is a study of blood T cell repertoires in COVID-19. Overall study: Donors in the United States, Italy and Spain gave samples during acute or convalescent COVID-19. PBMCs, B-cell-depleted T cells, or T cells provided the cDNA or gDNA that made up the material.

The sample holds a few counts of this clone. Seattle patients were enrolled while actively infected and followed longitudinally. From germline, CDR1 is SEHNR and CDR2 FQNEAQ (reference sequence). This CDR3 comprises 16 residues. J gave up 0 bases and V 0 bases, and 3 bases lay outside the gene matches. In the authors' methods: Reference gene primer amplification yielded estimated nucleated cell counts. Here immunoSEQ multiplex PCR was the method, and the copy in TCRdb shows in-frame clones only, minus some. V, J and clone size are taken as reported in that table, and D and trimming were inferred from the DNA itself. The sample carries about 150,000 clones, 65% to 90% recorded once.

This clonotype originated in an older woman with COVID-19, enrolled during active disease. Sequencing was carried out using peripheral blood. The chain couples TRBV7-9 to TRBJ2-7; 9 positions agree with TRBD1. This chain's CDR3 is CASSLATGQGSYEQYF. The DNA for the CDR3 is TGTGCCAGCAGCTTAGCGACGGGACAGGGCTCCTACGAGCAGTACTTC.